The entry below describes one T cell receptor beta chain. This entry belongs to a study of blood T cell repertoires in COVID-19. TCRdb keeps only in-frame clones here, not all; method: immunoSEQ multiplex PCR. The sample has about 340,000 clones; around 82% are singletons. V was cut by 3 bases and J by 5 bases, with 8 bases left in between. The germline gives CDR1 SGHVS, CDR2 FQNEAQ. There are 13 residues in the CDR3. This clonotype was sampled from a man aged 25 to 40 with active or convalescent COVID-19. The gene calls are TRBV7-8 and TRBJ2-1; the D gene is possibly TRBD2 (6 bases). Sequenced input: peripheral blood. CDR3 in DNA: TGTGCCAGCAGCTTTCGCGGGGACAATGAGCAGTTCTTC. Residues: CASSFRGDNEQFF. The full variable domain, in which reference TRBV7-8 and TRBJ2-1 provide the parts outside the CDR3, is GAGVSQSPRYKVAKRGQDVALRCDPISGHVSLFWYQQALGQGPEFLTYFQNEAQLDKSGLPSDRFFAERPEGSVSTLKIQRTQQEDSAVYLCASSFRGDNEQFFGPGTRLTVL.